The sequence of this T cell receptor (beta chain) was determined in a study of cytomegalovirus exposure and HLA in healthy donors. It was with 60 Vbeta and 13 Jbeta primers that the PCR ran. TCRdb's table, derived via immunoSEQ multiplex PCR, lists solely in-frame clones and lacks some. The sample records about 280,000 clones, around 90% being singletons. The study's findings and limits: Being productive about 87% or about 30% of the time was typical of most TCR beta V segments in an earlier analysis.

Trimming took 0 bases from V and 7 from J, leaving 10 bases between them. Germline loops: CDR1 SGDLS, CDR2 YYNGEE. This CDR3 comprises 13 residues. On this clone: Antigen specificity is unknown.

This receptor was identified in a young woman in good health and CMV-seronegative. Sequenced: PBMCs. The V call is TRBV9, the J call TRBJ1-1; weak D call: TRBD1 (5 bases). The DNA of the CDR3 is TGTGCCAGCAGCGTAGAGGGACTGAGTGAAGCTTTCTTT. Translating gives CASSVEGLSEAFF.